A single T cell receptor (beta chain) is shown here with its context. The antigen remains unidentified. Cultured CD4+ T cell DNA underwent sequencing with the Oncomine TCR Beta short-read assay. Via MiXCR, TCRdb re-called the PCR reads, giving one row per CDR3 protein. The sample carries around 15,000 distinct CDR3 sequences, about two fifths recorded once. Indicated treatment: approximately nine-day PBMC culture with coronavirus spike peptide pools or control peptides (ViraFEST assay). This entry belongs to a study of vaccination and CD4 T cells after COVID-19. The overall study: Post-vaccination specimens were collected at a median of roughly 78 days following dose two (range 14 to 241). Treatment of control cultures consisted of a CEFX pool, an HIV-1 Nef pool, or no peptide.

The sequencing used CD4+ T cells from blood, cultured in vitro, collected after SARS-CoV-2 vaccination. This TCR was sampled from a human donor who had recovered from COVID-19.

In DNA form, the CDR3 reads TGTGCCAGCAGTTTGGACCCCACGGGGTCCGGGGAGCTGTTTTTT. Its translation is CASSLDPTGSGELFF. The genes are TRBV6-5 and TRBJ2-2, with TRBD2 as a possible D gene (5 bases). Germline V CDR1 and CDR2: MNHEY, SVGAGI. Trimming took off 4 bases at V and 6 bases at J, with 15 bases between the two ends. The CDR3 length is 15 residues.